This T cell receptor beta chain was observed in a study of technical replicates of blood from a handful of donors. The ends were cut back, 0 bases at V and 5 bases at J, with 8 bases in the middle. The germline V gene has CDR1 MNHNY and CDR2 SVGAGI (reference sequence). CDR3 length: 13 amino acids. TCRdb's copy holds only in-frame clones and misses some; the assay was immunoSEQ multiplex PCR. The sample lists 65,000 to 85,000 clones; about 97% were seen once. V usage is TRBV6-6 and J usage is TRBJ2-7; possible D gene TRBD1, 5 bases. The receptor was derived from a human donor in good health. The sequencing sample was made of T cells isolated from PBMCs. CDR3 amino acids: CASSYSGLDEQYF. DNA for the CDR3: TGTGCCAGCAGTTACTCGGGGCTGGACGAGCAGTACTTC.